This T cell receptor (beta chain) was identified during a study of T cells in Graves' hyperthyroidism and ophthalmopathy. This clonotype was observed a few times. Its cognate antigen is unknown. Study-wide results and limits: The model foresaw ophthalmopathy a median roughly 6 months prior to onset.

Researchers took RNA transcripts and amplified the TCR beta CDR3 regions from them. The HTBI set primed first-round TCR CDR3 RT-PCR. TCRdb passed the multiplex PCR reads through MiXCR, listing each CDR3 protein once. The sample records approximately 370,000 distinct CDR3 sequences, about 15% being singletons. Each diagnosis drew on symptoms, thyroxine, TRAb, thyroid ultrasound and orbital computed tomography findings. The blood specimen was taken at initial hyperthyroidism diagnosis, before any ophthalmopathy symptoms. Fresh peripheral blood, 7.5 to 10 ml of it, supplied the PBMCs. The specimen was blood. This TCR derives from a woman aged 25 to 39 with Graves' hyperthyroidism that later progressed to Graves' ophthalmopathy.

CDR3 amino acids: CASSQADRGGQETQYF. CDR3 in DNA: TGTGCCAGCAGCCAAGCGGACAGGGGTGGCCAAGAGACCCAGTACTTC. V usage is TRBV4-2 and J usage is TRBJ2-5; 9 bases are a match to TRBD1. The germline gives CDR1 LGHNA, CDR2 YNFKEQ. The CDR3 sequence is 16 residues long. With V trimmed by 1 base and J by 1 base, 4 bases remained unmatched.